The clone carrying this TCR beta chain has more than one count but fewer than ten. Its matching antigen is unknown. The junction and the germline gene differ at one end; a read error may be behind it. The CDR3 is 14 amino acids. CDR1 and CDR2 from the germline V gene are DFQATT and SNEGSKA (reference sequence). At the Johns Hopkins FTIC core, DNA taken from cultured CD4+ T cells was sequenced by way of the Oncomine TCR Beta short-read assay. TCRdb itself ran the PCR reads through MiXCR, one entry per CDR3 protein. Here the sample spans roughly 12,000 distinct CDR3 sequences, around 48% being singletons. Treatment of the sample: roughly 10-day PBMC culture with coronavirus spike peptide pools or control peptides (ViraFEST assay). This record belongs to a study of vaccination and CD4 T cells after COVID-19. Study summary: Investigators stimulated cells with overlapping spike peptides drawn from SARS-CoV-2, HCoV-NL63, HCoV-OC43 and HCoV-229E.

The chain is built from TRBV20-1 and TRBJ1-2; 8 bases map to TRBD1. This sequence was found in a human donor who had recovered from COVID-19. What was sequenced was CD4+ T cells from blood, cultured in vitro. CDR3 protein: CSAGDRGLVDGYTF. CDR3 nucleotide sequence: TGCAGTGCTGGAGACAGGGGCCTCGTGGATGGCTACACCTTC.